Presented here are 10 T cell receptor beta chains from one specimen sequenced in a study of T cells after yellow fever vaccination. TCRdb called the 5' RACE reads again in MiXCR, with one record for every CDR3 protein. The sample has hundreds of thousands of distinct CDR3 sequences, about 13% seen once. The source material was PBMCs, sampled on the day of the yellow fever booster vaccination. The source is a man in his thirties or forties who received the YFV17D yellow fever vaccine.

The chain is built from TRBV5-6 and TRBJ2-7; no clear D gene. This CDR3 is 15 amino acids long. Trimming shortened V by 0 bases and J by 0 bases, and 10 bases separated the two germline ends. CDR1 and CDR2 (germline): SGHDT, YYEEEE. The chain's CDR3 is CASSLGYESSYEQYF. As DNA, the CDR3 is TGTGCCAGCAGCTTGGGCTATGAGAGCTCCTACGAGCAGTACTTC. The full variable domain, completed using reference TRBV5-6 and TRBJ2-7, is DAGVTQSPTHLIKTRGQQVTLRCSPKSGHDTVSWYQQALGQGPQFIFQYYEEEERQRGNFPDRFSGHQFPNYSSELNVNALLLGDSALYLCASSLGYESSYEQYFGPGTRLTVT.

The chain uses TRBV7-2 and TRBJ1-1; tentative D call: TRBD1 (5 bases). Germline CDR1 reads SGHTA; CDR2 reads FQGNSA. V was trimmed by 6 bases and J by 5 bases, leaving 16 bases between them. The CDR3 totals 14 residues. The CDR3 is CASSSRGAGTEAFF. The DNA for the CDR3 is TGTGCCAGCAGTTCCCGGGGCGCAGGAACTGAAGCTTTCTTT.

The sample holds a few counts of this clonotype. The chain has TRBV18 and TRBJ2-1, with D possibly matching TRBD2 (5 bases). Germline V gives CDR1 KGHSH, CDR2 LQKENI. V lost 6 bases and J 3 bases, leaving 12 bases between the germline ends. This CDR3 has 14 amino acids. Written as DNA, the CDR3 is TGTGCCAGCTCCGAAAGCCGGGACTACAATGAGCAGTTCTTC. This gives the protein CASSESRDYNEQFF. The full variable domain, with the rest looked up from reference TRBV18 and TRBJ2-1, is NAGVMQNPRHLVRRRGQEARLRCSPMKGHSHVYWYRQLPEEGLKFMVYLQKENIIDESGMPKERFSAEFPKEGPSILRIQQVVRGDSAAYFCASSESRDYNEQFFGPGTRLTVL.

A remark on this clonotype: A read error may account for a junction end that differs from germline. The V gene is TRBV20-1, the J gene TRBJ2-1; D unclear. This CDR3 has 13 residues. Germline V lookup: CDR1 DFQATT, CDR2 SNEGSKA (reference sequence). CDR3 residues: CSARDNLKGNQLF. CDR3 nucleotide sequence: TGCAGTGCTAGAGATAATCTAAAGGGAAACCAACTCTTC.

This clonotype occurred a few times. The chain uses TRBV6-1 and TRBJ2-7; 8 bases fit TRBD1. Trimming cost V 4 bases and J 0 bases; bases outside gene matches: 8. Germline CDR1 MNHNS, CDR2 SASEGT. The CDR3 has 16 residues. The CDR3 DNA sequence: TGTGCCAGCAGTGGTTGGACAGGGCCTCTCTCCTACGAGCAGTACTTC. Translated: CASSGWTGPLSYEQYF.

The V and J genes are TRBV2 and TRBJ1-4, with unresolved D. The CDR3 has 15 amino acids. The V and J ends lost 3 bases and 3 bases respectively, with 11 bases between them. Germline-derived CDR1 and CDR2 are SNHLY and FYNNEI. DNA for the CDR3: TGTGCCAGCAGTGACAGGAGTGCGGCTAATGAAAAACTGTTTTTT. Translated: CASSDRSAANEKLFF. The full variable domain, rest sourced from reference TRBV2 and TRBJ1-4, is EPEVTQTPSHQVTQMGQEVILRCVPISNHLYFYWYRQILGQKVEFLVSFYNNEISEKSEIFDDQFSVERPDGSNFTLKIRSTKLEDSAMYFCASSDRSAANEKLFFGSGTQLSVL.

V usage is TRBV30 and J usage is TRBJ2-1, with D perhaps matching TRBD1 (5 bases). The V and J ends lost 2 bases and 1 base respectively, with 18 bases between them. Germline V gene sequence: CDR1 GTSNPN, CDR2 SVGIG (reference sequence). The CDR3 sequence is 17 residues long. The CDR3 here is CAWSSLGVGSSYNEQFF. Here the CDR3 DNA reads TGTGCCTGGAGTTCCCTAGGGGTGGGTAGTTCCTACAATGAGCAGTTCTTC.

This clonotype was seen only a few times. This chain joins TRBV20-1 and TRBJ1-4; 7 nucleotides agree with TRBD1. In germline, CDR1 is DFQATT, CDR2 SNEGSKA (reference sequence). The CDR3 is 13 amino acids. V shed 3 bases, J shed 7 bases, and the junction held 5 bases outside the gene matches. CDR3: CSARADRVEKLFF. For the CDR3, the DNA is TGCAGTGCTAGGGCTGACAGGGTTGAAAAACTGTTTTTT.

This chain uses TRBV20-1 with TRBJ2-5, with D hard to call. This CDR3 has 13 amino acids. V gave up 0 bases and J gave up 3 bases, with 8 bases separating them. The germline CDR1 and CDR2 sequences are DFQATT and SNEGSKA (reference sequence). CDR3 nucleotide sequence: TGCAGTGCTAGAGAGGATCTGAAAGAGACCCAGTACTTC. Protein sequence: CSAREDLKETQYF.

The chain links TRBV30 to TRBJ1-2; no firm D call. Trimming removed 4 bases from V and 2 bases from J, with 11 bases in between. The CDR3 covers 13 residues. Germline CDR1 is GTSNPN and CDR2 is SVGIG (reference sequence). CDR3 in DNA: TGTGCCTGGAAAGGACTGTCAAACTATGGCTACACCTTC. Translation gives CAWKGLSNYGYTF.